Below are 30 T cell receptor beta chains sequenced from a single sample in a study of cytomegalovirus exposure and HLA in healthy donors. The PCR contained 60 Vbeta and 13 Jbeta primers. Sequencing was performed with immunoSEQ multiplex PCR; in TCRdb, only in-frame clones are kept and a portion is missing. This table holds some 120,000 clones, roughly 82% found once. Input material: PBMCs. The receptor source for this set is a woman aged 55-69 years in good health and CMV-seropositive.

The chain is built from TRBV6-6 and TRBJ1-3, with 9 bases fitting TRBD1. Germline values: CDR1 MNHNY, CDR2 SVGAGI (reference sequence). J gave up 0 bases and V 6 bases, and 6 bases lay outside the gene matches. CDR3 size: 16 residues. The CDR3, as DNA: TGTGCCAGCAGGGGGACAGGGAACTTCTCTGGAAACACCATATATTTT. Amino acid sequence: CASRGTGNFSGNTIYF.

The J gene is TRBJ2-3, the V gene TRBV7-2; a possible D gene is TRBD1 (6 bases). The germline V gene has CDR1 SGHTA and CDR2 FQGNSA. The CDR3 is made up of 14 amino acids. With 4 bases removed from V and 1 base from J, the gap between germline ends came to 9 bases. The CDR3 bases are TGTGCCAGCAGCTCTAACAGGGGCACAGATACGCAGTATTTT. Residues: CASSSNRGTDTQYF.

This sequence joins TRBV6-5 and TRBJ2-5; maybe TRBD2 (5 bases). The V gene's germline CDR1 is MNHEY and CDR2 SVGAGI. The CDR3 is 13 amino acids. Trimming stripped 8 bases from V and 3 bases from J, with 13 bases between. For the CDR3, the DNA is TGTGCCAGCCAAAGGACTGGAAAAGAGACCCAGTACTTC. Translating gives CASQRTGKETQYF.

The chain employs TRBV6-1 and TRBJ1-1; no definite D call. The V and J ends lost 2 bases and 5 bases respectively, with 15 bases between them. The V gene's germline CDR1 is MNHNS and CDR2 SASEGT. The CDR3 is made up of 15 amino acids. The CDR3 here is CASSELLFSGTEAFF. In DNA, the CDR3 is TGTGCCAGCAGTGAACTGTTGTTCTCGGGGACTGAAGCTTTCTTT.

The V gene is TRBV18, the J gene TRBJ2-5, with D hard to call. The V end was cut by 5 bases, the J end by 0 bases, with 4 bases between. Germline V gene sequence: CDR1 KGHSH, CDR2 LQKENI. The CDR3 runs to 12 residues. The CDR3 DNA reads TGTGCCAGCTCATCCTACCAAGAGACCCAGTACTTC. As protein: CASSSYQETQYF.

V and J are TRBV11-3 and TRBJ2-1; D is possibly TRBD2 (6 bases). The V gene lost 3 bases and the J gene lost 2 bases, with 8 bases spanning the gap. Germline assignment: CDR1 SGHNT and CDR2 YENEEA. The CDR3 sequence is 14 residues long. DNA of the CDR3: TGTGCCAGCAGCTTTTCGGGGGCCTACAATGAGCAGTTCTTC. It translates to CASSFSGAYNEQFF.

This clone was counted a few times. This chain uses TRBV25-1 with TRBJ1-1, with TRBD1 as a possible D gene (6 bases). Trimming left V 3 bases short and J 1 base short, with 18 bases between. CDR1 is MGHDK, CDR2 SYGVNS, per germline. This CDR3 is 17 amino acids long. CDR3 residues: CASSESSIQGGNTEAFF. As DNA, the CDR3 is TGTGCCAGCAGTGAGTCCTCAATACAGGGTGGGAACACTGAAGCTTTCTTT.

The chain uses TRBV9 and TRBJ2-1; 10 bases match TRBD1. Germline-derived CDR1 and CDR2 are SGDLS and YYNGEE. The V segment lost 2 bases and the J segment 6 bases; nucleotides outside the gene matches: 8. The CDR3 contains 16 residues. As DNA, the CDR3 is TGTGCCAGCAGCGTCTCGGAAGGGACAGGGGCCAATGAGCAGTTCTTC. This translates into CASSVSEGTGANEQFF.

This clone was seen once. This chain uses TRBV2 with TRBJ1-2; 7 nucleotides line up with TRBD1. The germline gives CDR1 SNHLY, CDR2 FYNNEI. V lost 1 base to trimming and J lost 7 bases; unmatched junction nucleotides: 9. The CDR3 runs 15 residues. The CDR3 bases are TGTGCCAGCAGTGAAGGTTACAGGGGAATGAGTGGCTACACCTTC. This translates into CASSEGYRGMSGYTF.

This clone has only one observation. V usage is TRBV7-9 and J usage is TRBJ2-1, with D unclear. Germline V CDR1 and CDR2: SEHNR, FQNEAQ (reference sequence). CDR3 size: 15 residues. V was trimmed by 1 base and J by 6 bases, leaving 13 bases between them. This CDR3 reads CASSLGLVYGNEQFF. DNA of the CDR3: TGTGCCAGCAGCTTAGGTTTAGTTTATGGCAATGAGCAGTTCTTC.

The rearrangement joins TRBV4-3 to TRBJ2-3, with TRBD2 matching 8 bases. CDR1 and CDR2 from the germline V gene are LGHNA and YSLEER. The CDR3 covers 16 residues. Unmatched junction bases numbered 7, after V lost 0 bases and J lost 5 bases. This CDR3 is CASSQEGSGGLDTQYF. DNA of the CDR3: TGCGCCAGCAGCCAAGAGGGAAGCGGGGGCTTAGATACGCAGTATTTT.

The chain joins TRBV7-8 to TRBJ2-5; the match to TRBD2 covers 7 bases. The assigned J gene may be wrong: the sequence end matches TRBJ2-7 better. CDR1 SGHVS and CDR2 FQNEAQ come from the germline V gene. This CDR3 has 15 residues. The CDR3 bases are TGTGCCAGCAGCCCCGAAGCGGGGAGCTCCTACGAGCAGTACTTC. Translated, it gives CASSPEAGSSYEQYF.

The V and J genes are TRBV7-9 and TRBJ1-2; TRBD1 agrees at 7 bases. CDR1 is SEHNR and CDR2 is FQNEAQ in the germline V gene (reference sequence). The junction had 8 bases not matched to a gene; V was cut back by 2 bases and J by 8 bases. The CDR3 runs to 14 residues. In DNA, the CDR3 is TGTGCCAGCAGCTTATCCGACAGGGTTGGAGGCTACACCTTC. Its protein is CASSLSDRVGGYTF.

The chain combines TRBV6-5 with TRBJ1-2; no clear D gene. The CDR3 contains 15 residues. The V end lost 6 bases, the J end lost 4 bases, and 18 bases lay between the germline ends. Germline lookup yields CDR1 MNHEY and CDR2 SVGAGI. The CDR3 region has the DNA TGTGCCAGCAGATTAGGGCCCGGGATTCGCTATGGCTACACCTTC. Residues: CASRLGPGIRYGYTF.

This clone was detected a few times. The chain recombines TRBV7-2 with TRBJ2-7; 9 bases fit TRBD1. V trimming: 5 bases; J trimming: 1 base; junction bases outside the gene matches: 9. The CDR3 has 16 amino acids. Germline V gene lookup returns CDR1 SGHTA and CDR2 FQGNSA. The CDR3 protein is CASSPSGQGGSYEQYF. The CDR3, as DNA: TGTGCCAGCAGCCCTTCGGGACAGGGTGGGTCCTACGAGCAGTACTTC.

The chain couples TRBV7-9 to TRBJ2-5; no clear D. The germline gives CDR1 SEHNR, CDR2 FQNEAQ (reference sequence). The CDR3 spans 11 residues. The V gene lost 3 bases and the J gene lost 5 bases, with 4 bases spanning the gap. CDR3 loop: CASSFLETQYF. CDR3 bases: TGTGCCAGCAGCTTCCTGGAGACCCAGTACTTC. The full variable domain, in which reference TRBV7-9 and TRBJ2-5 provide the parts outside the CDR3, is DTGVSQNPRHKITKRGQNVTFRCDPISEHNRLYWYRQTLGQGPEFLTYFQNEAQLEKSRLLSDRFSAERPKGSFSTLEIQRTEQGDSAMYLCASSFLETQYFGPGTRLLVL.

This chain uses TRBV7-9 with TRBJ1-5, with D tentatively TRBD1 (6 bases). This CDR3 has 13 residues. The germline V gene has CDR1 SEHNR and CDR2 FQNEAQ (reference sequence). Trimming stripped 4 bases from V and 5 bases from J, with 9 bases between. CDR3 nucleotides: TGTGCCAGCAGCTCCAGGGGTGATCAGCCCCAGCATTTT. This codes for CASSSRGDQPQHF.

This sequence joins TRBV27 and TRBJ1-2, with 8 positions matching TRBD1. This CDR3 spans 14 amino acids. The germline gives CDR1 MNHEY, CDR2 SMNVEV (reference sequence). V shed 10 bases and J 2 bases; nucleotides not matched to a gene: 9. The CDR3 is CATHRTGPNYGYTF. In nucleotides, the CDR3 is TGTGCCACCCACAGGACAGGGCCGAACTATGGCTACACCTTC.

The rearrangement joins TRBV5-1 to TRBJ1-3, with TRBD1 as a possible D gene (5 bases). The ends were cut back, 4 bases at V and 0 bases at J, with 11 bases in the middle. The CDR3 extends over 15 amino acids. CDR1 is SGHRS and CDR2 is YFSETQ in the germline V gene. The CDR3, as DNA: TGCGCCAGCAGCACAGGAGGGTCCTCTGGAAACACCATATATTTT. Translated, it gives CASSTGGSSGNTIYF.

This clone was seen only a few times. V usage is TRBV6-1 and J usage is TRBJ2-7, with D perhaps TRBD2 (5 bases). Trimming stripped 7 bases from V and 5 bases from J, with 21 bases between. This CDR3 has 15 residues. CDR1 is MNHNS and CDR2 is SASEGT in the germline V gene. The CDR3 coding sequence is TGTGCCAGCAATCGAGATCGGGGAGCATCCAACGAGCAGTACTTC. Protein sequence: CASNRDRGASNEQYF.

The rearrangement joins TRBV30 to TRBJ1-2; D may be TRBD1 (5 bases). Trimming cost V 5 bases and J 7 bases, with 14 bases left between them. This CDR3 spans 12 amino acids. From germline, CDR1 is GTSNPN and CDR2 SVGIG (reference sequence). This chain's CDR3 is CAWLREEPGYTF. The DNA of the CDR3 is TGTGCCTGGCTCAGGGAAGAGCCTGGCTACACCTTC.

The chain is built from TRBV30 and TRBJ1-3; 7 bases match TRBD1. The CDR3 is 14 residues long. J gave up 1 base and V 2 bases, and 2 bases lay outside the gene matches. Germline V lookup: CDR1 GTSNPN, CDR2 SVGIG (reference sequence). CDR3 protein: CAWSRDRSGNTIYF. CDR3 DNA sequence: TGTGCCTGGAGTAGGGACAGATCTGGAAACACCATATATTTT.

This clone was found once. The CDR3 here is CASSDARPGHFRSGANVLTF. The CDR3 DNA sequence: TGTGCCAGCAGCGATGCGAGACCGGGACACTTTCGCTCTGGGGCCAACGTCCTGACTTTC. J is TRBJ2-6 and V is TRBV9; D may be TRBD1 (6 bases). In germline, CDR1 is SGDLS, CDR2 YYNGEE. The CDR3 is 20 residues long. The V end was cut by 3 bases, the J end by 0 bases, with 22 bases between.

The chain couples TRBV29-1 to TRBJ1-1; TRBD1 is a possible D gene (5 bases). Germline values: CDR1 SQVTM, CDR2 ANQGSEA. This CDR3 has 12 amino acids. The germline V and J ends were trimmed by 1 base and 11 bases, with 14 bases remaining between them. CDR3 in amino acids: CSVEAEGRAAFF. The CDR3 nucleotides are TGCAGCGTTGAAGCGGAGGGGCGGGCGGCTTTCTTT.

V is TRBV6-5 and J is TRBJ2-1; 7 bases are shared with TRBD1. The CDR3 is 15 residues long. Germline lookup yields CDR1 MNHEY and CDR2 SVGAGI. V shed 0 bases and J 10 bases; nucleotides not matched to a gene: 9. The CDR3 bases are TGTGCCAGCAGTTACTCGACAGGGACGGCAGGAGAGCAGTTCTTC. Encoded protein: CASSYSTGTAGEQFF.

The chain joins TRBV5-1 to TRBJ2-2; possibly TRBD1 for D (6 bases). Germline-derived CDR1 and CDR2 are SGHRS and YFSETQ. With 4 bases removed from V and 2 bases from J, the gap between germline ends came to 12 bases. The CDR3 extends over 15 amino acids. CDR3 residues: CASSLGTFNTGELFF. CDR3 nucleotides: TGCGCCAGCAGCCTGGGGACATTCAACACCGGGGAGCTGTTTTTT.

The genes are TRBV6-5 and TRBJ2-2, with 8 positions matching TRBD1. Germline-derived CDR1 and CDR2 are MNHEY and SVGAGI. V dropped 4 bases and J dropped 2; count of bases not matched to a gene: 3. The CDR3 covers 15 residues. CDR3 bases: TGTGCCAGCAGTTGGGGACAGGCTAACACCGGGGAGCTGTTTTTT. This codes for CASSWGQANTGELFF.

The CDR3 nucleotides are TGTGCCAGCAGTTACTCGGGACAGGGCACCCACTACGAGCAGTACTTC. Amino acid sequence: CASSYSGQGTHYEQYF. This chain uses TRBV6-5 with TRBJ2-7; 9 bases align to TRBD1. The germline CDR1 and CDR2 sequences are MNHEY and SVGAGI. The CDR3 contains 16 residues. J gave up 3 bases and V 0 bases, and 6 bases lay outside the gene matches.

The J gene is TRBJ1-4, the V gene TRBV2; 10 nucleotides line up with TRBD1. The trim removed 5 bases at V and 8 bases at J, leaving 5 bases unmatched. CDR1 and CDR2 (germline): SNHLY, FYNNEI. The length of the CDR3 is 14 residues. As DNA, the CDR3 is TGTGCCAGCAGTAGGGACAGGGGCGCGGAAAAACTGTTTTTT. This translates into CASSRDRGAEKLFF.

This clone was detected only once. V gene TRBV5-1 combines with J gene TRBJ1-4; TRBD1 is a possible D gene (6 bases). The CDR3 is made up of 14 amino acids. Between the trimmed V and J ends, which lost 4 bases and 4 bases, there was a span of 11 bases. From germline, CDR1 is SGHRS and CDR2 YFSETQ. The CDR3 spells CASSGGQFNEKLFF. CDR3 DNA sequence: TGCGCCAGCAGCGGCGGACAGTTTAATGAAAAACTGTTTTTT.